One and the same sample provided the 15 T cell receptor beta chains below, sequenced in a study of blood T cell repertoires in COVID-19 (dated by TCRdb to 2019 to 2021). Library preparation was by the immunoSEQ multiplex PCR assay. In TCRdb, the immuneACCESS table is reduced to in-frame sequences with V and J assigned. These tables do not hold every clone; where another copy was compared, an unresolved V gene accounts for under half, and the others remain unexplained. The sample yields 170,000 or so clones; approximately 86% were counted once. The ten top clones hold 0.55% to 0.6% of the sample. Input material: peripheral blood. Source of these receptors: a man aged 55 to 70 with COVID-19, enrolled during active disease.

The chain recombines TRBV7-2 with TRBJ1-6; no reliable D call. The V end lost 8 bases, the J end lost 6 bases, and 8 bases lay between the germline ends. The CDR3 sequence is 12 residues long. CDR1 is SGHTA and CDR2 is FQGNSA in the germline V gene. Here the CDR3 DNA reads TGTGCCAGCTGTCAAGCTAATTCACCCCTCCACTTT. Amino acid sequence: CASCQANSPLHF. Supplemented by reference TRBV7-2 and TRBJ1-6, the full variable domain reads GAGVSQSPSNKVTEKGKDVELRCDPISGHTALYWYRQSLGQGLEFLIYFQGNSAPDKSGLPSDRFSAERTGGSVSTLTIQRTQQEDSAVYLCASCQANSPLHFGNGTRLTVT.

This clone appeared once. The chain couples TRBV6-2 or TRBV6-3 to TRBJ2-5; TRBD2 agrees at 7 bases. The CDR3 has 15 residues. V was pared by 7 bases and J by 2 bases, with 10 bases of the junction left unmatched. The V gene's germline CDR1 is MNHEY and CDR2 SVGEGT. CDR3: CASTPFSGGQETQYF. The CDR3 bases are TGTGCCAGCACCCCTTTCTCGGGGGGTCAAGAGACCCAGTACTTC.

V is TRBV7-2 and J is TRBJ2-2, with D possibly TRBD1 on 6 matching bases. Trimming pared 0 bases from V and 2 bases from J, leaving 10 bases between. Germline CDR1 is SGHTA and CDR2 is FQGNSA. The length of the CDR3 is 16 residues. DNA of the CDR3: TGTGCCAGCAGCTTAGCGGGCAGGGGTAACACCGGGGAGCTGTTTTTT. Protein: CASSLAGRGNTGELFF.

The chain joins TRBV6-1 to TRBJ2-7, with no clear D. The length of the CDR3 is 15 residues. The V end lost 2 bases, the J end lost 0 bases, and 11 bases lay between the germline ends. From germline, CDR1 is MNHNS and CDR2 SASEGT. The CDR3 DNA reads TGTGCCAGCAGTGAACATGGGCAGAGCTCCTACGAGCAGTACTTC. Its protein product is CASSEHGQSSYEQYF.

The rearrangement joins TRBV19 to TRBJ1-1, with 9 bases aligning to TRBD1. CDR1 is LNHDA, CDR2 SQIVND, per germline (reference sequence). V lost 6 bases to trimming and J lost 3 bases; unmatched junction nucleotides: 5. This CDR3 is 14 amino acids long. The CDR3 protein is CASRNRDRDTEAFF. CDR3 in DNA: TGTGCCAGTAGGAACCGGGACAGGGACACTGAAGCTTTCTTT.

J is TRBJ1-6 and V is TRBV27, with 7 bases that match TRBD1. The germline gives CDR1 MNHEY, CDR2 SMNVEV (reference sequence). The CDR3 consists of 19 residues. Losses at the gene ends were 0 bases for V and 3 bases for J; bases not matched to a gene: 11. CDR3 loop: CASSLSGRGLRFYNSPLHF. The CDR3 DNA reads TGTGCCAGCAGTTTATCGGGAAGGGGGCTGAGGTTCTATAATTCACCCCTCCACTTT.

The CDR3, as DNA: TGTGCCAGCAGCCTGCAGGGCTCTGGAAACACCATATATTTT. The encoded protein is CASSLQGSGNTIYF. The V gene is TRBV3-1 (or the pseudogene TRBV3-2), the J gene TRBJ1-3; TRBD1 is a possible D gene (5 bases). This CDR3 comprises 14 residues. Deletions cut 4 bases from V and 0 bases from J, with 7 bases between. Per germline, CDR1 LGHDT and CDR2 YNNKEL (reference sequence).

CDR3: CASSQASGGSYEQYF. Here the CDR3 DNA reads TGCGCCAGCAGCCAAGCTAGCGGGGGCTCCTACGAGCAGTACTTC. J is TRBJ2-7 and V is TRBV4-3, with 10 nucleotides matching TRBD2. Germline trimming cut 1 base from V and 0 bases from J; bases unmatched to any gene: 0. Germline CDR1 and CDR2: LGHNA and YSLEER. The CDR3 runs 15 residues.

The rearrangement uses TRBV7-2 and TRBJ2-1, with 10 bases aligning to TRBD2. CDR1 is SGHTA, CDR2 FQGNSA, per germline. The CDR3 runs to 16 residues. Trimming took 1 base from V and 7 from J; bases not matched to a gene: 7. The CDR3 region is CASSLDVAGGWNEQFF. In DNA, the CDR3 is TGTGCCAGCAGCTTAGATGTAGCGGGGGGTTGGAATGAGCAGTTCTTC.

The genes are TRBV5-8 and TRBJ1-6, with D maybe TRBD1 (5 bases). This CDR3 region has 15 residues. The germline CDR1 and CDR2 sequences are SGHTS and YDEGEE. Trimming removed 3 bases from V and 4 bases from J, with 11 bases in between. The CDR3 nucleotides read TGTGCCAGCAGCTCAGTCCAGGGATATAATTCACCCCTCCACTTT. Protein: CASSSVQGYNSPLHF.

The CDR3 spells CASRPRRGQTGELFF. CDR3 bases: TGTGCCAGCCGCCCCCGGCGGGGGCAAACCGGGGAGCTGTTTTTT. The rearrangement links TRBV7-2 to TRBJ2-2; a possible D gene is TRBD2 (7 bases). Trimming took off 8 bases at V and 5 bases at J, with 18 bases between the two ends. CDR1 SGHTA and CDR2 FQGNSA come from the germline V gene. The CDR3 sequence is 15 residues long.

The V and J genes are TRBV19 and TRBJ1-4; 9 bases map to TRBD1. The length of the CDR3 is 21 residues. CDR1 and CDR2 from the germline V gene are LNHDA and SQIVND (reference sequence). V shed 1 base and J 2 bases; nucleotides not matched to a gene: 17. DNA for the CDR3: TGTGCCAGTAGTATAGGCCCCGGACAGGGGTCAAGGGCAATGACTAATGAAAAACTGTTTTTT. Translated: CASSIGPGQGSRAMTNEKLFF.

This chain joins TRBV5-8 and TRBJ1-2; weak D call: TRBD1 (6 bases). Germline CDR1 SGHTS, CDR2 YDEGEE. The V end lost 4 bases, the J end lost 4 bases, and 14 bases lay between the germline ends. The CDR3 is 14 amino acids. This chain's CDR3 is CASSRQGLGYGYTF. The CDR3 region has the DNA TGTGCCAGCAGCCGCCAGGGGCTAGGCTATGGCTACACCTTC.

The rearrangement links TRBV6-5 to TRBJ2-7; 12 bases match TRBD2. There are 15 residues in the CDR3. Per the germline V gene, CDR1 is MNHEY and CDR2 is SVGAGI. The junction had 3 bases not matched to a gene; V was cut back by 6 bases and J by 0 bases. CDR3 in DNA: TGTGCCAGCAGGAAACTAGCGGGGGGCTCCTACGAGCAGTACTTC. This gives the protein CASRKLAGGSYEQYF.

The rearrangement uses TRBV29-1 and TRBJ1-5; tentatively, D is TRBD1 (5 bases). Germline CDR1 reads SQVTM; CDR2 reads ANQGSEA. The CDR3 length is 14 residues. V gave up 2 bases and J gave up 3 bases, with 11 bases separating them. This CDR3 reads CSVEKAGLNQPQHF. The DNA of the CDR3 is TGCAGCGTTGAAAAGGCAGGGCTCAATCAGCCCCAGCATTTT.